This T cell receptor beta chain was sequenced in a study of shared clonotypes between healthy human individuals. Deep was the level at which the assay was run. Ten immunoSEQ deep assay plates were used to sequence the DNA of unsorted PBMCs. This table comes from immunoSEQ multiplex PCR, and its TCRdb copy is limited to in-frame clones, with some not included. Seen here are about 600,000 clones, around three quarters observed once, and the top ten hold 12%. This clone has only one observation. CDR3 length: 14 amino acids. V shed 3 bases and J shed 2 bases, with 11 bases lying between them. Per the germline V gene, CDR1 is KGHSH and CDR2 is LQKENI.

The sequencing sample was made of PBMCs. This TCR derives from a woman in her 40s in good health. Some clones in this sample may be carry-over from other donors' samples. This chain joins TRBV18 and TRBJ2-7; TRBD2 might be the D (5 bases). CDR3 nucleotides: TGTGCCAGCTCACCGGCCACCGGGGCCTACGAGCAGTACTTC. Protein: CASSPATGAYEQYF.